The 27 T cell receptor beta chains below were found in one sample sequenced in a study of T cell changes during pregnancy in multiple sclerosis. Profiling relied on immunoSEQ multiplex PCR, and the TCRdb table lists in-frame clones only, not all of them. Seen here are about 110,000 clones, 85% to 95% observed once, and the top ten hold 1.5% to 2%. The sequencing here drew on peripheral blood, taken after pregnancy. The source of these receptors is a female donor with multiple sclerosis, enrolled in a pregnancy study.

The chain joins TRBV29-1 to TRBJ1-4; the D is unclear. Germline V gene sequence: CDR1 SQVTM, CDR2 ANQGSEA. V lost 6 bases and J 0 bases, leaving 11 bases between the germline ends. The CDR3 is made up of 14 amino acids. For the CDR3, the DNA is TGCAGCGTAGCCCTCCTAGCAACTAATGAAAAACTGTTTTTT. As protein: CSVALLATNEKLFF.

V is TRBV30 and J is TRBJ2-2; the D is unclear. CDR1 is GTSNPN, CDR2 SVGIG, per germline (reference sequence). CDR3 length equals 14 residues. V was cut by 0 bases and J by 3 bases, with 8 bases left in between. CDR3 DNA: TGTGCCTGGAGTGTAGAGATTTACACCGGGGAGCTGTTTTTT. It codes for CAWSVEIYTGELFF. Using reference TRBV30 and TRBJ2-2 for the parts outside the CDR3, the full variable domain is SQTIHQWPATLVQPVGSPLSLECTVEGTSNPNLYWYRQAAGRGLQLLFYSVGIGQISSEVPQNLSASRPQDRQFILSSKKLLLSDSGFYLCAWSVEIYTGELFFGEGSRLTVL.

The chain links TRBV7-8 to TRBJ1-5, with TRBD1 matching over 7 bases. CDR1 and CDR2 from the germline V gene are SGHVS and FQNEAQ. The CDR3 length is 17 residues. The ends lost 2 bases at V and 2 bases at J; junction bases unmatched: 9. This CDR3 is CASSLFQGVGGNQPQHF. The CDR3 DNA sequence: TGTGCCAGCAGCTTATTCCAGGGGGTAGGGGGCAATCAGCCCCAGCATTTT.

The chain has TRBV7-6 and TRBJ2-7; 13 positions match TRBD2. V trimming: 5 bases; J trimming: 4 bases; junction bases outside the gene matches: 8. Germline loops: CDR1 SGHVS, CDR2 FNYEAQ. The CDR3 spans 16 residues. The CDR3 loop reads CASSPRLAGGPYEQYF. In nucleotides, the CDR3 is TGTGCCAGCAGCCCAAGACTAGCGGGGGGACCTTACGAGCAGTACTTC.

This chain joins TRBV4-1 and TRBJ2-7, with D perhaps matching TRBD2 (6 bases). V lost 2 bases, J lost 6 bases, and 17 bases lay in between. The CDR3 is 15 residues long. From germline, CDR1 is MGHRA and CDR2 YSYEKL. CDR3 residues: CASSQSPPRRGEQYF. The CDR3 DNA is TGCGCCAGCAGCCAAAGCCCCCCGAGGAGGGGCGAGCAGTACTTC.

The rearrangement links TRBV14 to TRBJ2-1; no clear D. From germline, CDR1 is SGHDN and CDR2 FVKESK. The CDR3 covers 16 residues. V was shortened by 0 bases and J by 3 bases, with 12 bases between the two germline ends. In DNA form, the CDR3 reads TGTGCCAGCAGCCAAGATCTGGTCAGAAACTACAATGAGCAGTTCTTC. It yields the protein CASSQDLVRNYNEQFF.

The chain has TRBV27 and TRBJ2-1, with 9 bases identical to TRBD1. Germline loops: CDR1 MNHEY, CDR2 SMNVEV (reference sequence). Unmatched junction bases numbered 14, after V lost 6 bases and J lost 5 bases. The CDR3 consists of 17 residues. The CDR3 DNA sequence: TGTGCCAGCAGGAAGGAGTTGGGACAGGGCCCTCACAATGAGCAGTTCTTC. Translating gives CASRKELGQGPHNEQFF.

The chain recombines TRBV2 with TRBJ1-1; tentative D call: TRBD1 (6 bases). CDR3 length equals 14 residues. CDR1 and CDR2 from the germline V gene are SNHLY and FYNNEI. Trimming removed 5 bases from V and 2 bases from J, with 12 bases in between. CDR3 protein: CASSQDSPNTEAFF. CDR3 sequence (DNA): TGTGCCAGCAGTCAGGACAGTCCCAACACTGAAGCTTTCTTT.

The table lists this clone with a count of one. This chain connects TRBV7-9 to TRBJ1-5; D is possibly TRBD1 (6 bases). The V end lost 3 bases, the J end lost 7 bases, and 13 bases lay between the germline ends. This CDR3 spans 14 amino acids. The germline CDR1 and CDR2 sequences are SEHNR and FQNEAQ (reference sequence). CDR3 bases: TGTGCCAGCAGCTTGGGGCAGGGGCCCCAGCCCCAGCATTTT. This encodes CASSLGQGPQPQHF.

The chain joins TRBV7-2 to TRBJ2-3; 13 nucleotides match TRBD2. CDR1 SGHTA and CDR2 FQGNSA come from the germline V gene. This CDR3 is built from 16 residues. Trimming cost V 6 bases and J 2 bases; bases outside gene matches: 5. The CDR3 is CASREGLAGFTDTQYF. CDR3 in DNA: TGTGCCAGCAGAGAGGGACTAGCGGGGTTCACAGATACGCAGTATTTT.

This clone was detected only once. This chain links TRBV14 with TRBJ2-7; D remains unclear. In germline, CDR1 is SGHDN, CDR2 FVKESK. CDR3 length: 15 residues. The ends were cut back, 3 bases at V and 0 bases at J, with 12 bases in the middle. As DNA, the CDR3 is TGTGCCAGCAGCCAGACCGACTGGAGCTCCTACGAGCAGTACTTC. This translates into CASSQTDWSSYEQYF. Full variable domain (rest looked up from reference TRBV14 and TRBJ2-7): EAGVTQFPSHSVIEKGQTVTLRCDPISGHDNLYWYRRVMGKEIKFLLHFVKESKQDESGMPNNRFLAERTGGTYSTLKVQPAELEDSGVYFCASSQTDWSSYEQYFGPGTRLTVT.

The chain joins TRBV5-1 to TRBJ2-3; 8 nucleotides align to TRBD2. Germline CDR1 and CDR2: SGHRS and YFSETQ. After removal of 0 bases from V and 5 bases from J, the junction contained 8 bases not matched to a gene. There are 16 residues in the CDR3. The CDR3 here is CASSLEAREVVDTQYF. In DNA form, the CDR3 reads TGCGCCAGCAGCTTGGAGGCGCGGGAGGTGGTAGATACGCAGTATTTT. The full variable domain, rest sourced from reference TRBV5-1 and TRBJ2-3, is KAGVTQTPRYLIKTRGQQVTLSCSPISGHRSVSWYQQTPGQGLQFLFEYFSETQRNKGNFPGRFSGRQFSNSRSEMNVSTLELGDSALYLCASSLEAREVVDTQYFGPGTRLTVL.

In nucleotides, the CDR3 is TGTGCCAGTAGTGACCGACAGGGGGCGCGGGGCTACACCTTC. Translated: CASSDRQGARGYTF. The gene calls are TRBV19 and TRBJ1-2; 10 bases fit TRBD1. V lost 5 bases, J lost 8 bases, and 8 bases stayed unmatched. The germline CDR1 and CDR2 sequences are LNHDA and SQIVND (reference sequence). The CDR3 sequence is 14 residues long.

V is TRBV11-2 and J is TRBJ2-7; 11 nucleotides agree with TRBD2. The trim removed 2 bases at V and 4 bases at J, leaving 7 bases unmatched. This CDR3 region has 16 residues. Per the germline V gene, CDR1 is SGHAT and CDR2 is FQNNGV. CDR3 sequence reads: CASSLNLGLAVYEQYF. The CDR3 DNA follows: TGTGCCAGCAGCTTAAATTTGGGACTAGCGGTATACGAGCAGTACTTC.

The chain links TRBV9 to TRBJ2-2; D remains ambiguous. The V and J ends lost 0 bases and 5 bases respectively, with 8 bases between them. The CDR3 covers 14 residues. Germline V CDR1 and CDR2: SGDLS, YYNGEE. CDR3 coding DNA: TGTGCCAGCAGCGTAGACGGGTTTACCGGGGAGCTGTTTTTT. Amino acid sequence: CASSVDGFTGELFF.

The V gene is TRBV9, the J gene TRBJ2-7, with a weak D call TRBD2 (6 bases). V lost 3 bases and J 2 bases, leaving 18 bases between the germline ends. Per the germline V gene, CDR1 is SGDLS and CDR2 is YYNGEE. The CDR3 contains 16 residues. Here the CDR3 reads CASSAPSGLSTYEQYF. The CDR3 nucleotides read TGTGCCAGCAGCGCTCCGTCGGGACTCTCTACCTACGAGCAGTACTTC. Full variable domain (missing parts from reference TRBV9 and TRBJ2-7): DSGVTQTPKHLITATGQRVTLRCSPRSGDLSVYWYQQSLDQGLQFLIQYYNGEERAKGNILERFSAQQFPDLHSELNLSSLELGDSALYFCASSAPSGLSTYEQYFGPGTRLTVT.

The chain is built from TRBV7-2 and TRBJ2-2; 7 nucleotides match TRBD2. The germline gives CDR1 SGHTA, CDR2 FQGNSA. The V gene end was trimmed by 0 bases and the J gene end by 2 bases; junction bases not matched to a gene: 3. This CDR3 is built from 16 residues. This chain's CDR3 is CASSLAGGVNTGELFF. In DNA, the CDR3 is TGTGCCAGCAGCTTAGCGGGGGGGGTAAACACCGGGGAGCTGTTTTTT.

The rearrangement links TRBV5-1 to TRBJ2-5, with TRBD2 identical over 11 bases. J lost 5 bases, V lost 4 bases, and 13 bases had no gene match. CDR3 size: 17 residues. The germline CDR1 and CDR2 sequences are SGHRS and YFSETQ. The CDR3 spells CASSEGLAGGLPETQYF. The DNA for the CDR3 is TGCGCCAGCAGCGAAGGATTAGCGGGGGGGCTCCCGGAGACCCAGTACTTC. Combining the CDR3 with reference TRBV5-1 and TRBJ2-5 gives the whole variable domain KAGVTQTPRYLIKTRGQQVTLSCSPISGHRSVSWYQQTPGQGLQFLFEYFSETQRNKGNFPGRFSGRQFSNSRSEMNVSTLELGDSALYLCASSEGLAGGLPETQYFGPGTRLLVL.

This CDR3 reads CASSLGQGGLYEQYF. CDR3 DNA: TGTGCCAGCAGCTTAGGGCAGGGGGGACTCTACGAGCAGTACTTC. This chain uses TRBV7-3 with TRBJ2-7; possible D gene TRBD1, 7 bases. The germline V gene has CDR1 SGHTA and CDR2 FQGTGA. CDR3 size: 15 residues. V was clipped by 2 bases and J by 3 bases, with 14 bases between them.

This clone has a handful of counts. This chain links TRBV6-5 with TRBJ1-1; possibly TRBD1 for D (5 bases). V lost 5 bases, J lost 0 bases, and 7 bases lay in between. The CDR3 has 13 residues. Germline CDR1 reads MNHEY; CDR2 reads SVGAGI. DNA of the CDR3: TGTGCCAGCAGTCAGGGTATGAACACTGAAGCTTTCTTT. As protein: CASSQGMNTEAFF.

The CDR3 bases are TGTGCCAGCCTAGCGGGGGGGCCGATGGGCGAGCAGTACTTC. As protein: CASLAGGPMGEQYF. V gene TRBV28 combines with J gene TRBJ2-7; the match to TRBD2 covers 12 bases. The CDR3 spans 14 residues. With V trimmed by 8 bases and J by 6 bases, 8 bases remained unmatched. Germline V lookup: CDR1 MDHEN, CDR2 SYDVKM.

This sequence joins TRBV16 and TRBJ1-3; 7 positions agree with TRBD1. This CDR3 contains 16 residues. The ends lost 1 base at V and 3 bases at J; junction bases unmatched: 6. Germline CDR1 KGHSY, CDR2 FQNENV. The CDR3: CASSQYDRELGNTIYF. The CDR3 region has the DNA TGTGCCAGCAGCCAATACGACAGGGAACTTGGAAACACCATATATTTT.

V gene TRBV29-1 combines with J gene TRBJ1-2, with D maybe TRBD1 (6 bases). Per the germline V gene, CDR1 is SQVTM and CDR2 is ANQGSEA. V gave up 7 bases and J gave up 4 bases, with 13 bases separating them. This CDR3 is built from 12 residues. CDR3 in amino acids: CSAKDSLYGYTF. The CDR3 DNA sequence: TGCAGCGCCAAGGACAGCCTCTATGGCTACACCTTC.

The V and J genes are TRBV11-2 and TRBJ1-1; the D gene is possibly TRBD1 (5 bases). The CDR3 covers 16 residues. The V gene lost 5 bases and the J gene lost 1 base, with 17 bases spanning the gap. Per the germline V gene, CDR1 is SGHAT and CDR2 is FQNNGV. This chain's CDR3 is CASSPRVGGTNTEAFF. CDR3 nucleotides: TGTGCCAGCAGCCCAAGGGTCGGGGGAACGAACACTGAAGCTTTCTTT.

This clone was seen a few times. This chain connects TRBV6-5 to TRBJ2-7; perhaps TRBD1 as D (6 bases). Germline CDR1 and CDR2: MNHEY and SVGAGI. This CDR3 is 11 amino acids long. Trimming took 6 bases from V and 5 from J, leaving 8 bases between them. The CDR3 loop is CASSRGDEQYF. CDR3 bases: TGTGCCAGCAGCAGGGGAGACGAGCAGTACTTC.

The rearrangement joins TRBV6-1 to TRBJ2-2; 9 bases are a match to TRBD2. This CDR3 comprises 17 residues. Looked up from germline, CDR1 is MNHNS and CDR2 is SASEGT. J gave up 2 bases and V 4 bases, and 8 bases lay outside the gene matches. CDR3 sequence: CASSALGSGGNTGELFF. The CDR3 DNA reads as TGTGCCAGCAGTGCTCTAGGTAGCGGGGGTAACACCGGGGAGCTGTTTTTT.

The chain recombines TRBV27 with TRBJ2-5; 7 bases line up with TRBD1. This CDR3 is 13 amino acids long. Germline CDR1 reads MNHEY; CDR2 reads SMNVEV (reference sequence). After removal of 3 bases from V and 4 bases from J, the junction contained 2 bases not matched to a gene. The CDR3 is CASSFDRAETQYF. CDR3 bases: TGTGCCAGCAGTTTTGACAGGGCAGAGACCCAGTACTTC.